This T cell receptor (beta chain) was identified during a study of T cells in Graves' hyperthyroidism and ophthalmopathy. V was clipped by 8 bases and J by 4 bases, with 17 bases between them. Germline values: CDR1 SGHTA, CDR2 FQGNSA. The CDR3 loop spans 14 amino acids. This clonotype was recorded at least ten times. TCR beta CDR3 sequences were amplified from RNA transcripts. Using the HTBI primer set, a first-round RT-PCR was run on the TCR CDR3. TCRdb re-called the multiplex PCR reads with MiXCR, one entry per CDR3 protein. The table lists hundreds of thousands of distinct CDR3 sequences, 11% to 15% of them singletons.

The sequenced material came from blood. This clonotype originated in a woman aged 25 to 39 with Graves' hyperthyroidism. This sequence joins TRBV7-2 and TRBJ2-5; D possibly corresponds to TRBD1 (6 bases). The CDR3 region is CASGSGQLGETQYF. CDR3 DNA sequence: TGTGCCAGCGGCTCCGGACAGCTGGGAGAGACCCAGTACTTC.